Shown below are 24 T cell receptor beta chains from a single sample sequenced in a study of cytomegalovirus exposure and HLA in healthy donors. Sequencing was performed with immunoSEQ multiplex PCR; in TCRdb, only in-frame clones are kept and a portion is missing. The table shows roughly 300,000 clones, with 86% occurring only once. Sequencing was carried out using PBMCs. These receptors were taken from a woman younger than 30 in good health and CMV-seronegative.

The chain uses TRBV2 and TRBJ2-4; no reliable D call. V was clipped by 4 bases and J by 8 bases, with 12 bases between them. The CDR3 has 13 amino acids. CDR1 SNHLY and CDR2 FYNNEI come from the germline V gene. The CDR3 coding sequence is TGTGCCAGCAGTGTAGTCAAGGCGGACATTCAGTACTTC. Translated: CASSVVKADIQYF.

This chain links TRBV4-1 with TRBJ2-7, with 7 positions matching TRBD1. The ends lost 3 bases at V and 2 bases at J; junction bases unmatched: 4. The CDR3 is 14 amino acids. Per the germline V gene, CDR1 is MGHRA and CDR2 is YSYEKL. The CDR3 DNA follows: TGCGCCAGCAGCCACGCCACAGGGGCCTACGAGCAGTACTTC. Translated: CASSHATGAYEQYF.

The J gene is TRBJ2-7, the V gene TRBV18; D gene unclear. Per germline, CDR1 KGHSH and CDR2 LQKENI. V dropped 2 bases and J dropped 3 bases, with 23 bases sitting between them. The length of the CDR3 is 18 residues. The CDR3 is CASSPIFLEPSMFYEQYF. The CDR3 nucleotides read TGTGCCAGCTCACCAATTTTTCTCGAACCATCTATGTTCTACGAGCAGTACTTC.

This clone was recorded once. The same CDR3 arises from other DNA sequences in this sample as well. The genes are TRBV4-3 and TRBJ2-3; the D gene is possibly TRBD1 (5 bases). Trimming took off 1 base at V and 0 bases at J, with 8 bases between the two ends. Germline loops: CDR1 LGHNA, CDR2 YSLEER. The CDR3 is 15 residues long. CDR3 residues: CASSQGQGSTDTQYF. The CDR3 nucleotides read TGCGCCAGCAGCCAAGGCCAGGGAAGCACAGATACGCAGTATTTT.

In nucleotides, the CDR3 is TGTGCCAGCAGCTCCGGGTACTCAGGGGTACGCACAGATACGCAGTATTTT. Protein: CASSSGYSGVRTDTQYF. The chain uses TRBV5-4 and TRBJ2-3; a possible D gene is TRBD1 (6 bases). The V gene lost 3 bases and the J gene lost 1 base, with 18 bases spanning the gap. This CDR3 region has 17 residues. CDR1 and CDR2 (germline): SGHNT, YYREEE (reference sequence).

This clone was seen repeatedly, ten times or more. The chain recombines TRBV9 with TRBJ2-1, with 10 positions matching TRBD2. V lost 1 base, J lost 8 bases, and 6 bases stayed unmatched. CDR1 SGDLS and CDR2 YYNGEE come from the germline V gene. The CDR3 totals 15 residues. Here the CDR3 DNA reads TGTGCCAGCAGCGTAAGTGAACTAGCGGGATATGAGCAGTTCTTC. It translates to CASSVSELAGYEQFF.

This clone was detected only once. V usage is TRBV21-1 and J usage is TRBJ2-7; the D call of TRBD2 is as the table states it, not checked on the DNA. TRBV21-1 is noted as a pseudogene. The CDR3 contains 15 residues. Here the CDR3 reads CASSEPPSQSEEQYF. CDR3 DNA: TGTGCCAGCAGCGAACCCCCCAGCCAGTCGGAGGAGCAGTACTTC.

This clone was picked up one time. This chain uses TRBV5-4 with TRBJ2-7; tentative D call: TRBD1 (6 bases). V was shortened by 0 bases and J by 5 bases, with 15 bases between the two germline ends. CDR1 and CDR2 from the germline V gene are SGHNT and YYREEE (reference sequence). The CDR3 runs to 15 residues. In DNA, the CDR3 is TGTGCCAGCAGCTTGGTGGCAGGGGAAAATAACGAGCAGTACTTC. Translation gives CASSLVAGENNEQYF.

The chain carries TRBV12-5 and TRBJ2-7; D not certain. With 1 base removed from V and 2 bases from J, the gap between germline ends came to 6 bases. The CDR3 runs 13 residues. In germline, CDR1 is LGHNT, CDR2 FRNRAP. The CDR3 loop reads CASGLGETYEQYF. For the CDR3, the DNA is TGTGCTAGTGGTTTGGGAGAAACCTACGAGCAGTACTTC.

The chain joins TRBV6-5 to TRBJ2-5; the D gene is possibly TRBD2 (6 bases). Trimming removed 0 bases from V and 1 base from J, with 6 bases in between. The CDR3 runs 14 residues. CDR1 is MNHEY and CDR2 is SVGAGI in the germline V gene. The CDR3 DNA reads as TGTGCCAGCAGTTACTCTAGCGGCCAAGAGACCCAGTACTTC. Its protein is CASSYSSGQETQYF.

The V call is TRBV27, the J call TRBJ2-7; the D gene is possibly TRBD2 (5 bases). CDR3 size: 14 residues. Germline CDR1 MNHEY, CDR2 SMNVEV (reference sequence). The ends were cut back, 4 bases at V and 1 base at J, with 11 bases in the middle. CDR3 loop: CASSWLAGSYEQYF. DNA of the CDR3: TGTGCCAGCAGTTGGCTAGCCGGTTCCTACGAGCAGTACTTC.

The chain is built from TRBV11-3 and TRBJ2-1, with unresolved D. Per germline, CDR1 SGHNT and CDR2 YENEEA. V lost 3 bases to trimming and J lost 4 bases, with 4 bases between them. This CDR3 is 12 amino acids long. CDR3: CASSFGYNEQFF. The DNA for the CDR3 is TGTGCCAGCAGCTTCGGGTACAATGAGCAGTTCTTC.

The chain carries TRBV7-2 and TRBJ2-1; 10 positions agree with TRBD2. The CDR3 sequence is 15 residues long. CDR1 and CDR2 from the germline V gene are SGHTA and FQGNSA. With 2 bases clipped from V and 5 bases from J, the junction kept 3 bases outside the gene matches. The CDR3 reads CASSLTSGINNEQFF. CDR3 DNA sequence: TGTGCCAGCAGCTTAACTAGCGGGATAAACAATGAGCAGTTCTTC.

V usage is TRBV18 and J usage is TRBJ1-1, with 7 bases fitting TRBD1. The germline V gene has CDR1 KGHSH and CDR2 LQKENI. The CDR3 is 16 residues long. V trimming: 1 base; J trimming: 1 base; junction bases outside the gene matches: 6. In DNA, the CDR3 is TGTGCCAGCTCACCACAGGGGGCCATTGAGAACACTGAAGCTTTCTTT. It specifies CASSPQGAIENTEAFF.

Only one count was recorded for this clone. This chain links TRBV5-4 with TRBJ2-5, with 8 bases aligning to TRBD2. The CDR3 contains 16 residues. With V trimmed by 0 bases and J by 3 bases, 7 bases remained unmatched. In germline, CDR1 is SGHNT, CDR2 YYREEE (reference sequence). CDR3 sequence (DNA): TGTGCCAGCAGCTTGGACCCCGGGACTAGAGAAGAGACCCAGTACTTC. It translates to CASSLDPGTREETQYF. Filled out from reference TRBV5-4 and TRBJ2-5, the complete variable domain reads ETGVTQSPTHLIKTRGQQVTLRCSSQSGHNTVSWYQQALGQGPQFIFQYYREEENGRGNFPPRFSGLQFPNYSSELNVNALELDDSALYLCASSLDPGTREETQYFGPGTRLLVL.

The chain links TRBV14 to TRBJ2-3; D possibly corresponds to TRBD2 (7 bases). Between the trimmed V and J ends, which lost 1 base and 0 bases, there was a span of 14 bases. This CDR3 spans 17 amino acids. The germline V gene has CDR1 SGHDN and CDR2 FVKESK. The CDR3 protein is CASSQVPGGPSTDTQYF. The DNA for the CDR3 is TGTGCCAGCAGCCAAGTTCCGGGGGGCCCGAGCACAGATACGCAGTATTTT. Drawing the rest from reference TRBV14 and TRBJ2-3, the complete variable domain is EAGVTQFPSHSVIEKGQTVTLRCDPISGHDNLYWYRRVMGKEIKFLLHFVKESKQDESGMPNNRFLAERTGGTYSTLKVQPAELEDSGVYFCASSQVPGGPSTDTQYFGPGTRLTVL.

This chain links TRBV2 with TRBJ2-1, with D uncertain. Germline V gives CDR1 SNHLY, CDR2 FYNNEI. This CDR3 has 13 amino acids. With 10 bases removed from V and 4 bases from J, the gap between germline ends came to 14 bases. The CDR3 is CATSPDTYNEQFF. In nucleotides, the CDR3 is TGTGCCACCTCCCCCGACACATACAATGAGCAGTTCTTC.

The CDR3: CASSQDLEGFPPLNYGYTF. The CDR3 region has the DNA TGCGCCAGCAGCCAAGATCTAGAGGGATTTCCGCCTTTAAACTATGGCTACACCTTC. The chain recombines TRBV4-1 with TRBJ1-2; unclear D gene. This CDR3 has 19 amino acids. V shed 0 bases and J shed 2 bases, with 22 bases lying between them. CDR1 is MGHRA and CDR2 is YSYEKL in the germline V gene.

V usage is TRBV9 and J usage is TRBJ1-1; unclear D gene. This CDR3 spans 14 amino acids. Trimming pared 0 bases from V and 5 bases from J, leaving 11 bases between. Germline V gene sequence: CDR1 SGDLS, CDR2 YYNGEE. CDR3 loop: CASSVGVGRTEAFF. The CDR3 bases are TGTGCCAGCAGCGTAGGAGTGGGCCGTACTGAAGCTTTCTTT.

This chain connects TRBV29-1 to TRBJ2-3; 8 bases are shared with TRBD2. Germline V gene data show CDR1 as SQVTM and CDR2 as ANQGSEA. V lost 4 bases and J lost 5; bases outside the gene matches: 5. This CDR3 has 13 amino acids. CDR3 loop: CSVVVTSGDTQYF. The CDR3 coding sequence is TGCAGCGTTGTTGTTACTAGCGGAGATACGCAGTATTTT.

A remark on this clone: The sample contains more than one DNA sequence encoding this CDR3. CDR3 sequence (DNA): TGTGCCAGCAGCTCCCTAGCGGGAGGGTACAATGAGCAGTTCTTC. Amino acid sequence: CASSSLAGGYNEQFF. The chain links TRBV7-2 to TRBJ2-1, with 12 bases lining up with TRBD2. The CDR3 has 15 residues. Germline V gene lookup returns CDR1 SGHTA and CDR2 FQGNSA. V was pared by 4 bases and J by 4 bases, with 2 bases of the junction left unmatched.

This clone was recorded once. This rearrangement joins TRBV10-3 to TRBJ2-7; 8 nucleotides agree with TRBD2. The germline CDR1 and CDR2 sequences are ENHRY and SYGVKD. J gave up 5 bases and V 0 bases, and 6 bases lay outside the gene matches. The CDR3 contains 15 residues. CDR3 residues: CAISESSAGANEQYF. CDR3 sequence (DNA): TGTGCCATCAGTGAGTCTTCAGCGGGAGCGAACGAGCAGTACTTC.

The chain couples TRBV19 to TRBJ1-2; 7 nucleotides agree with TRBD1. The CDR3 runs to 11 residues. V lost 8 bases, J lost 14 bases, and 11 bases stayed unmatched. Germline CDR1 reads LNHDA; CDR2 reads SQIVND (reference sequence). CDR3 loop: CASGGRGQETF. The CDR3 DNA sequence: TGTGCCAGTGGCGGGAGGGGGCAAGAGACCTTC.

This clone was detected once. This chain uses TRBV19 with TRBJ1-1, with a possible D match to TRBD1 (5 bases). The CDR3 is 16 residues long. The V end was cut by 3 bases, the J end by 1 base, with 15 bases between. The germline V gene encodes CDR1 LNHDA and CDR2 SQIVND (reference sequence). The CDR3 region has the DNA TGTGCCAGTAGTATTCTTCCAGGGAAGGGGAACACTGAAGCTTTCTTT. Protein sequence: CASSILPGKGNTEAFF.